This T cell receptor (beta chain) comes out of a study of shared clonotypes between healthy human individuals. Study results and limitations: Clonotype sharing across donors was expected to vary with sequencing depth.

Some clones are missing from TCRdb's copy, which holds only in-frame ones; the method was immunoSEQ multiplex PCR. The sample holds hundreds of thousands of clones, about 74% seen once. V gave up 0 bases and J gave up 8 bases, with 13 bases separating them. This CDR3 spans 15 amino acids. Germline-derived CDR1 and CDR2 are SGHVS and FQNEAQ. This clone has just one count. Its antigen is unidentified. Sequenced sample: PBMCs. The V gene is TRBV7-8, the J gene TRBJ1-4; D uncertain. This TCR was recovered from a middle-aged woman in good health. Some clones in this sample may be carry-over from other donors' samples. The DNA for the CDR3 is TGTGCCAGCAGCTTAGCGCGAAGGGTTGGGGAAAAACTGTTTTTT. Protein product: CASSLARRVGEKLFF.